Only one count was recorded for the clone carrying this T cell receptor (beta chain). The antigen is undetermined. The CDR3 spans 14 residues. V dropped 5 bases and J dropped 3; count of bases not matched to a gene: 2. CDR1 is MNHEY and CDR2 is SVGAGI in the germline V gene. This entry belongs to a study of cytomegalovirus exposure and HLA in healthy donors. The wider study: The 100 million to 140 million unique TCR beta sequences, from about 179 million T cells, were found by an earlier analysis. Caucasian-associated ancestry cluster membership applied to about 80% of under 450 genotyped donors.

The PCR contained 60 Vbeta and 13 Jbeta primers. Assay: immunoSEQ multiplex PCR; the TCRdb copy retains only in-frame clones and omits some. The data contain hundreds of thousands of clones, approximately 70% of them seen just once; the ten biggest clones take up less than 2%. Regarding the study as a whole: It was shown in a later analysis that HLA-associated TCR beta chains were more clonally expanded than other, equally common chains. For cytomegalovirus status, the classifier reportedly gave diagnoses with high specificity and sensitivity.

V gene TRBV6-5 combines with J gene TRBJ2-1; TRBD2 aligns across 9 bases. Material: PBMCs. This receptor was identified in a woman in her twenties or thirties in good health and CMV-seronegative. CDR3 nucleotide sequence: TGTGCCAGCAGTGAGACTAGCGGCTACAATGAGCAGTTCTTC. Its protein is CASSETSGYNEQFF.